The rows below give T cell receptor beta chains drawn from one sample of a study of T cells in Graves' hyperthyroidism and ophthalmopathy. Each CDR3 protein is one row after TCRdb ran MiXCR on the multiplex PCR reads. This table has around 250,000 distinct CDR3 sequences, more than 14% appearing once. The specimen sequenced was blood. Every receptor here comes from a woman between 40 and 55 years old with Graves' hyperthyroidism that later progressed to Graves' ophthalmopathy. The CDR3 runs from the conserved cysteine through the conserved F or W. D genes are given only for firm matches. Clone size is not always given. Where it is, it says once, few, many or a class for expanded clones.

abundance	j_gene	v_gene	d_gene	CDR3aa	CDR3nt
many	TRBJ1-4	TRBV20-1	.	CSARDAGRTNEKLFF	TGCAGTGCTAGAGATGCGGGACGTACTAATGAAAAACTGTTTTTT
many	TRBJ1-3	TRBV20-1	TRBD1	CRPGQSLDGAYF	TGCAGGCCGGGACAGTCACTTGACGGGGCATATTTT
many	TRBJ2-1	TRBV12-3/TRBV12-4	.	CASSGGLSGRSYNEQFF	TGTGCCAGCAGTGGGGGCTTAAGCGGGCGCTCCTACAATGAGCAGTTCTTC
many	TRBJ2-5	TRBV6-5	.	CASSYVSGSPGTQYF	TGTGCCAGCAGTTACGTTAGCGGCTCCCCCGGGACCCAGTACTTC
many	TRBJ2-2	TRBV5-1	.	CASSLVQYTGELFF	TGCGCCAGCAGCTTGGTACAGTACACCGGGGAGCTGTTTTTT
.	TRBJ1-5	TRBV15	.	CATSRSITRGNQPQHF	TGTGCCACCAGCAGATCAATCACCAGGGGCAATCAGCCCCAGCATTTT
many	TRBJ2-3	TRBV27	.	CASSLVNLEGTDTQYF	TGTGCCAGCAGTTTAGTCAACCTCGAGGGGACAGATACGCAGTATTTT
.	TRBJ2-2	TRBV27	TRBD2	CASTLAGGTGELFF	TGTGCCAGCACCTTAGCGGGAGGCACCGGGGAGCTGTTTTTT
many	TRBJ2-5	TRBV7-2	TRBD2	CASSWEVLAGGKGETQYF	TGTGCCAGCAGCTGGGAGGTTCTAGCGGGAGGAAAAGGAGAGACCCAGTACTTC
many	TRBJ2-5	TRBV29-1	.	CSVPSGPARETQYF	TGCAGCGTTCCCAGTGGACCCGCGCGGGAGACCCAGTACTTC
many	TRBJ2-1	TRBV10-3	.	CAIRAGAGDEQFF	TGTGCCATCAGAGCGGGTGCGGGCGATGAGCAGTTCTTC
many	TRBJ2-5	TRBV7-2	TRBD2	CASSLGWLAGGPGETQYF	TGTGCCAGCAGCTTAGGTTGGCTAGCGGGAGGGCCAGGAGAGACCCAGTACTTC
many	TRBJ2-1	TRBV5-1	TRBD2	CASNRVQAGTSGHQEFF	TGCGCCAGCAACCGTGTCCAGGCCGGGACTAGCGGACACCAGGAGTTCTTC
many	TRBJ2-7	TRBV20-1	TRBD1	CSAKSDREPYEQYF	TGCAGTGCCAAATCCGACAGGGAACCCTACGAGCAGTACTTC
few	TRBJ2-6	TRBV15	.	CATSSLKGVSGANVLTF	TGTGCCACCAGCAGCCTTAAGGGAGTTTCGGGGGCCAACGTCCTGACTTTC
many	TRBJ2-7	TRBV9	TRBD1	CASSDGTGRDPYEQYF	TGTGCCAGCAGCGATGGGACAGGGAGAGACCCCTACGAGCAGTACTTC
few	TRBJ2-1	TRBV27	.	CASGSGTHYNEQFF	TGTGCCAGCGGGTCTGGGACACACTACAATGAGCAGTTCTTC
many	TRBJ2-7	TRBV6-1	TRBD1	CASSAPGTDYEQYF	TGTGCCAGCAGTGCCCCCGGGACAGACTACGAGCAGTACTTC
.	TRBJ2-2	TRBV20-1	.	CSAPINGELFF	TGCAGTGCCCCAATCAACGGGGAGCTGTTTTTT
many	TRBJ2-5	TRBV18	TRBD1	CASSPNNRGQETQYF	TGTGCCAGCTCACCAAATAACAGGGGGCAAGAGACCCAGTACTTC
many	TRBJ2-1	TRBV9	TRBD2	CASSVAAREPPYNEQFF	TGTGCCAGCAGCGTAGCCGCGCGGGAGCCGCCCTACAATGAGCAGTTCTTC
.	TRBJ2-2	TRBV19	TRBD1	CASSPQGTGGWDGELFF	TGTGCCAGTAGTCCCCAAGGGACAGGGGGCTGGGACGGGGAGCTGTTTTTT
many	TRBJ2-3	TRBV15	.	CATSRDWAGGTDTQYF	TGTGCCACCAGCAGAGATTGGGCAGGAGGCACAGATACGCAGTATTTT
many	TRBJ2-7	TRBV5-1	.	CASSQRTGMNEQYF	TGCGCCAGCAGCCAACGGACGGGGATGAACGAGCAGTACTTC
.	TRBJ2-7	TRBV3-1	TRBD2	CASSQTSGRAEQYF	TGTGCCAGCAGCCAGACTAGCGGGAGAGCCGAGCAGTACTTC
many	TRBJ2-3	TRBV5-1	.	CASSEIHTDTQYF	TGCGCCAGCAGCGAAATACATACAGATACGCAGTATTTT
many	TRBJ1-4	TRBV28	.	CASSPPGRSGNEKLFF	TGTGCCAGCAGTCCCCCGGGGCGAAGTGGTAATGAAAAACTGTTTTTT
many	TRBJ2-1	TRBV19	.	CASSQVGRGSYNEQFF	TGTGCCAGTAGTCAAGTTGGGAGGGGGTCCTACAATGAGCAGTTCTTC
.	TRBJ1-6	TRBV11-1	.	CASSRDGAGYSPLHF	TGTGCCAGCAGCAGGGACGGGGCGGGATATTCACCCCTCCACTTT
many	TRBJ2-1	TRBV7-3	TRBD1	CASSPRTGDSYNEQFF	TGTGCCAGCAGCCCACGGACAGGGGACAGCTACAATGAGCAGTTCTTC
few	TRBJ2-1	TRBV6-1	TRBD1	CASRRPGGEEFF	TGTGCCAGCAGGCGACCAGGGGGCGAGGAGTTCTTC
many	TRBJ1-1	TRBV20-1	.	CSASRQAVAFF	TGCAGTGCTAGTCGGCAAGCGGTGGCTTTCTTT
many	TRBJ2-1	TRBV27	.	CASTRGDEQFF	TGTGCCAGCACTCGAGGGGATGAGCAGTTCTTC
many	TRBJ2-2	TRBV11-2	TRBD2	CASSLAGGTGELFF	TGTGCCAGCAGCTTAGCGGGAGGGACCGGGGAGCTGTTTTTT
many	TRBJ2-1	TRBV19	.	CASSIGTRGGNEQFF	TGTGCCAGTAGTATAGGAACTAGAGGTGGCAATGAGCAGTTCTTC
many	TRBJ2-2	TRBV6-1	.	CASSESIGSGNTGELFF	TGTGCCAGCAGTGAAAGTATCGGTAGCGGGAACACCGGGGAGCTGTTTTTT
many	TRBJ2-1	TRBV28	.	CASTHRTLAYNEQFF	TGTGCCAGCACCCATCGGACCCTTGCCTACAATGAGCAGTTCTTC
many	TRBJ2-3	TRBV6-1	.	CASSEFEADTQYF	TGTGCCAGCAGTGAATTTGAGGCGGATACGCAGTATTTT
.	TRBJ1-2	TRBV29-1	.	CSVQPGPGTYYGYTF	TGCAGCGTCCAGCCCGGGCCAGGAACCTACTATGGCTACACCTTC
many	TRBJ1-4	TRBV12-3/TRBV12-4	.	CASSSSGGGEKLFF	TGTGCCAGCAGTTCGAGTGGAGGAGGTGAAAAACTGTTTTTT
.	TRBJ2-5	TRBV19	.	CASSIQGPRGETQYF	TGTGCCAGTAGTATACAGGGACCCCGAGGAGAGACCCAGTACTTC
many	TRBJ2-2	TRBV28	.	CASSSPGVGTGELFF	TGTGCCAGCAGTTCCCCCGGGGTCGGGACCGGGGAGCTGTTTTTT
many	TRBJ2-5	TRBV6-1	.	CACTFEETQYF	TGTGCCTGCACCTTCGAAGAGACCCAGTACTTC
many	TRBJ2-6	TRBV18	TRBD2	CASSLSGKSSGANVLTF	TGTGCCAGCTCACTTAGCGGGAAGAGCTCTGGGGCCAACGTCCTGACTTTC
many	TRBJ1-4	TRBV20-1	.	CSARVPTNEKLFF	TGCAGTGCTAGAGTTCCAACTAATGAAAAACTGTTTTTT
.	TRBJ2-2	TRBV6-5	TRBD2	CASGGLAGDTGELFF	TGTGCCAGCGGGGGACTAGCGGGAGACACCGGGGAGCTGTTTTTT
.	TRBJ1-2	TRBV6-1	TRBD1	CASKHNRGANYGYTF	TGTGCCAGCAAGCACAACAGGGGAGCTAACTATGGCTACACCTTC
many	TRBJ2-7	TRBV20-1	TRBD2	CSASSPSGRRREQYF	TGCAGTGCTAGTTCCCCTAGCGGGAGGCGGAGGGAGCAGTACTTC
many	TRBJ2-1	TRBV20-1	TRBD2	CSATAGGASSYNEQFF	TGCAGTGCTACAGCGGGAGGCGCAAGCTCCTACAATGAGCAGTTCTTC
.	TRBJ2-1	TRBV2	.	CASRELAFEQFF	TGTGCCAGCCGGGAACTAGCTTTTGAGCAGTTCTTC
many	TRBJ2-1	TRBV28	.	CASSTSREQFF	TGTGCCAGCAGTACCTCCCGGGAGCAGTTCTTC
.	TRBJ1-4	TRBV27	.	CASSLSLGLNEKLFF	TGTGCCAGCAGCTTATCTCTGGGCCTTAATGAAAAACTGTTTTTT
few	TRBJ1-1	TRBV10-3	.	CALIGGNTKAFF	TGTGCCCTAATCGGGGGAAACACTAAAGCTTTCTTT
many	TRBJ2-7	TRBV11-2	.	CASSFPRARRPYEQYF	TGTGCCAGCAGCTTCCCCCGGGCCCGCCGCCCTTACGAGCAGTACTTC